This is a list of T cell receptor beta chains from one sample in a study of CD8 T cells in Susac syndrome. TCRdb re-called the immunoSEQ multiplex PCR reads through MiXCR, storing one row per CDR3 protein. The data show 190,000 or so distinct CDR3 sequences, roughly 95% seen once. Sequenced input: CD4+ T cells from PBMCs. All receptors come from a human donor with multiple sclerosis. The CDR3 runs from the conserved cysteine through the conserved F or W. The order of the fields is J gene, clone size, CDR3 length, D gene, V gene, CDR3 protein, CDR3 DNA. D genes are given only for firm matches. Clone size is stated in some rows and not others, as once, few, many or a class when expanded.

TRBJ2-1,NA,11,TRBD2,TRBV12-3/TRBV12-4,CASSWGLVKFF,TGTGCCAGCAGTTGGGGACTAGTGAAGTTCTTC
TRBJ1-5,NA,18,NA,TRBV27,CASSRRPKMDVSNQPQHF,TGTGCCAGCAGTCGCCGACCTAAAATGGACGTTAGCAATCAGCCCCAGCATTTT
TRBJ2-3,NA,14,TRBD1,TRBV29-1,CSVMTGGGSDTQYF,TGCAGCGTAATGACAGGGGGAGGATCAGATACGCAGTATTTT
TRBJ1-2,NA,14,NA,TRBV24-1,CATSDPTGLRGYTF,TGTGCCACCAGTGATCCTACAGGGTTAAGAGGCTACACCTTC
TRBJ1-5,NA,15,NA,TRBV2,CASSEEPAGNKPQHF,TGTGCCAGCAGTGAAGAACCGGCCGGGAATAAACCCCAGCATTTT
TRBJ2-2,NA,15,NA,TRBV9,CASSVEQRLTGELFF,TGTGCCAGCAGCGTAGAACAGCGCCTCACCGGGGAGCTGTTTTTT
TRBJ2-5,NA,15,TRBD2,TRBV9,CASSVEAGGFETQYF,TGTGCCAGCAGCGTAGAAGCGGGGGGCTTTGAGACCCAGTACTTC
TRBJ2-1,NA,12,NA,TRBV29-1,CSVAWVYNGQFF,TGCAGCGTTGCCTGGGTCTACAATGGGCAGTTCTTC
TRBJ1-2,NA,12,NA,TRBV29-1,CSVGDVNYGYTF,TGCAGCGTCGGGGACGTCAACTATGGCTACACCTTC
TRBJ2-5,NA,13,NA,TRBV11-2,CASAGGEEETQYF,TGTGCCAGCGCGGGCGGGGAAGAGGAGACCCAGTACTTC
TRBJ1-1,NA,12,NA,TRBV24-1,CATSDLLGTAFF,TGTGCCACCAGTGATTTGCTAGGGACAGCTTTCTTT
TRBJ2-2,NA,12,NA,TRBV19,CASSGPTGELFF,TGTGCCAGTAGTGGCCCGACCGGGGAGCTGTTTTTT
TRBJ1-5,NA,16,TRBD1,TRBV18,CASSLATGGNNQPQHF,TGTGCCAGCTCACTCGCGACAGGGGGAAACAATCAGCCCCAGCATTTT
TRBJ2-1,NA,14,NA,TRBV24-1,CATSDGGTYNEQFF,TGTGCCACCAGTGACGGCGGTACCTACAATGAGCAGTTCTTC
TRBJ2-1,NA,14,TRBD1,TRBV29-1,CSVARDRVIDEQFF,TGCAGCGTTGCTCGGGACAGGGTGATCGATGAGCAGTTCTTC
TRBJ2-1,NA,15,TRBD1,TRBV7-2,CASSQTGGPYNEQFF,TGTGCCAGCAGCCAGACAGGGGGACCTTACAATGAGCAGTTCTTC
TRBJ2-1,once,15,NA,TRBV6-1,CASSGALSSYNEQFF,TGTGCCAGCAGTGGAGCACTCAGCTCCTACAATGAGCAGTTCTTC
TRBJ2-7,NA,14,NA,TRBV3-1,CASSRRDSSYEQYF,TGTGCCAGCAGCCGCCGGGACTCGTCCTACGAGCAGTACTTC
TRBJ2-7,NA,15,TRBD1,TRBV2,CASRPDGDRSSEQYF,TGTGCCAGCAGGCCCGACGGGGACAGGAGTAGCGAGCAGTACTTC
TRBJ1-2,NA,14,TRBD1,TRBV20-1,CSARGQETNYGYTF,TGCAGTGCTAGGGGACAGGAGACTAACTATGGCTACACCTTC
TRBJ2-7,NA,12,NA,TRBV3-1,CASSQTPREQYF,TGTGCCAGCAGCCAAACGCCGCGGGAGCAGTACTTC
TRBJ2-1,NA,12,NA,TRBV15,CATSRGRSEQFF,TGTGCCACCAGCAGGGGTAGGAGTGAGCAGTTCTTC
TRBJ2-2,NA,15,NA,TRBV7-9,CASSVGQTNTGELFF,TGTGCCAGCAGCGTTGGACAGACGAACACCGGGGAGCTGTTTTTT
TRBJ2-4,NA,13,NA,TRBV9,CASSVGQDNIQYF,TGTGCCAGCAGCGTAGGTCAGGATAACATTCAGTACTTC
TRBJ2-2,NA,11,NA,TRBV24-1,CATGGPGELFF,TGTGCCACGGGAGGCCCCGGGGAGCTGTTTTTT
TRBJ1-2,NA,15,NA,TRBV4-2,CASSPLSGQNYGYTF,TGTGCCAGCAGCCCACTTTCCGGACAGAACTATGGCTACACCTTC
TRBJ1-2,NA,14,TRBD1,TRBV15,CATSSGTGTYGYTF,TGTGCCACCAGCAGCGGGACAGGAACTTATGGCTACACCTTC
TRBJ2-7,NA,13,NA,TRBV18,CASNTGPHYEQYF,TGTGCCAGCAACACAGGACCTCACTACGAGCAGTACTTC
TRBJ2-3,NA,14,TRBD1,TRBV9,CASSARQGMDTQYF,TGTGCCAGCAGCGCACGACAGGGTATGGATACGCAGTATTTT
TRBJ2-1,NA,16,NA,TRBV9,CASSARYRGLMNEQFF,TGTGCCAGCAGCGCTAGATATCGGGGGCTCATGAATGAGCAGTTCTTC
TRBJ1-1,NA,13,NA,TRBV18,CASSPTANTEAFF,TGTGCCAGCTCACCGACAGCGAACACTGAAGCTTTCTTT
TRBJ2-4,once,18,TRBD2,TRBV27,CASADRTSGVLAKNIQYF,TGTGCCAGCGCAGATCGGACTAGCGGGGTATTAGCCAAAAACATTCAGTACTTC
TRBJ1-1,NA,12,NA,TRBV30,CAWSLGVTEAFF,TGTGCCTGGAGTCTAGGGGTGACTGAAGCTTTCTTT
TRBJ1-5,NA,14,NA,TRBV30,CAWSVSQVNQPQHF,TGTGCCTGGAGTGTATCACAGGTCAATCAGCCCCAGCATTTT
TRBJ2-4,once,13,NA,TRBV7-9,CASSHHGFHIQYF,TGTGCCAGCAGTCATCACGGGTTTCACATTCAGTACTTC
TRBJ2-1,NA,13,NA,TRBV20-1,CSARRLGYNEQFF,TGCAGTGCTAGACGGCTCGGGTACAATGAGCAGTTCTTC
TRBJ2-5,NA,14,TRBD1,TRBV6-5,CASIDRGQRETQYF,TGTGCCAGCATAGACAGGGGGCAGAGAGAGACCCAGTACTTC
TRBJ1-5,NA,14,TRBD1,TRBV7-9,CASSGQGSNQPQHF,TGTGCCAGCAGCGGACAGGGGAGTAATCAGCCCCAGCATTTT
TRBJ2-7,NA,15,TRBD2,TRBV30,CAWSVLRAGDDEQYF,TGTGCCTGGAGTGTACTACGAGCGGGAGATGATGAGCAGTACTTC
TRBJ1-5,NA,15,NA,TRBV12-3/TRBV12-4,CASSDHRVSNQPQHF,TGTGCCAGCAGTGACCACAGGGTGAGCAATCAGCCCCAGCATTTT
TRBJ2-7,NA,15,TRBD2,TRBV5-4,CASSRTSGSRYEQYF,TGTGCCAGCAGCCGGACTAGCGGGAGCCGCTACGAGCAGTACTTC
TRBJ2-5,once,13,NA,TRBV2,CASNDRFQETQYF,TGTGCCAGCAACGACAGATTCCAAGAGACCCAGTACTTC
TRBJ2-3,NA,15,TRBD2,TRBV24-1,CATSTGGRNQDTQYF,TGTGCCACCAGCACAGGCGGGAGGAACCAGGATACGCAGTATTTT
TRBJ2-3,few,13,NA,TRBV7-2,CASSLDYTDTQYF,TGTGCCAGCAGCTTAGACTACACAGATACGCAGTATTTT
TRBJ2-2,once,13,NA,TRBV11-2,CASSLEGIGELFF,TGTGCCAGCAGCTTAGAGGGGATCGGGGAGCTGTTTTTT
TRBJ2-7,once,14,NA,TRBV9,CASSGGLIVDEQYF,TGTGCCAGCAGCGGAGGACTAATAGTCGACGAGCAGTACTTC
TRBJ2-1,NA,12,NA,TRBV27,CASSVQGSEQFF,TGTGCCAGCAGTGTACAGGGAAGTGAGCAGTTCTTC
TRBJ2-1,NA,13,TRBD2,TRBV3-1,CASKSGGRSEQFF,TGTGCCAGCAAATCGGGCGGGAGATCCGAGCAGTTCTTC
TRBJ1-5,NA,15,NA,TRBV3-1,CASSQVAGSNQPQHF,TGTGCCAGCAGCCAAGTTGCGGGGAGCAATCAGCCCCAGCATTTT
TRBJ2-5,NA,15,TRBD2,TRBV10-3,CAISQGLAGVETQYF,TGTGCCATCAGCCAGGGACTAGCGGGAGTGGAGACCCAGTACTTC
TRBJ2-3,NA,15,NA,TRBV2,CASSPQTDPTDTQYF,TGTGCCAGCAGTCCGCAGACGGATCCTACAGATACGCAGTATTTT